The TCR beta chain under discussion was sequenced for a study of CD8 T cells in ankylosing spondylitis. Study conclusions and caveats: What appeared characteristic of ankylosing spondylitis blood was a TCR beta motif of eight highly homologous variants.

Each CDR3 protein gets one entry after TCRdb re-called the 5' RACE reads with MiXCR. The sample records 500,000 or so distinct CDR3 sequences, less than 6% being singletons. CDR1 and CDR2 (germline): MNHEY, SMNVEV (reference sequence). CDR3 size: 17 residues. Deletions cut 6 bases from V and 3 bases from J, with 24 bases between. This clonotype was detected many times. Antigen: not known. This receptor was obtained from a male donor with ankylosing spondylitis. The chain couples TRBV27 to TRBJ2-7, with TRBD1 as a possible D gene (6 bases). The specimen was blood, either unsorted or a sorted T cell fraction (not recorded which). CDR3 sequence reads: CASRRAWVEGHFYEQYF. The CDR3 coding sequence is TGTGCCAGCAGAAGGGCGTGGGTTGAGGGACACTTCTACGAGCAGTACTTC.